This TCR beta chain was identified in a study of T cell responses to AZD1222 COVID-19 vaccine. The study's findings and limits: Donors, mostly white British, included more females; clonal diversity was possibly underestimated. CD4 TCRs linked to vaccination spanned spike, dominating at 160-218 and 743-854.

The ends lost 7 bases at V and 14 bases at J; junction bases unmatched: 11. This CDR3 spans 13 amino acids. Per germline, CDR1 ENHRY and CDR2 SYGVKD. Pooled samples include second doses given at about 4 or 12 weeks. In the case of this clone: What it binds is unknown.

Only in-frame clones appear in the TCRdb table, and some are missing; sequencing was by immunoSEQ multiplex PCR. The data show fewer than 150,000 clones, 80% to 90% seen once. The specimen was peripheral blood, collected 28 days after the second AZD1222 dose. The TCR was taken from an adult who received the AZD1222 COVID-19 vaccine. V is TRBV10-3 and J is TRBJ2-3; TRBD1 agrees at 11 bases. CDR3 DNA: TGTGCCATCACCCCGGGACAGGGGGGCCCGGCGTATTTT. Protein product: CAITPGQGGPAYF.